Below, one TCR beta chain is given with its context. Its specificity is unknown. These data originate in a study of T cell responses to AZD1222 COVID-19 vaccine. Study outcomes and limitations: Donors, mostly white British, included more females; clonal diversity was possibly underestimated. Of the AZD1222 recipients, only five to seven were seropositive at baseline.

Libraries were prepared by immunoSEQ multiplex PCR; TCRdb keeps only in-frame clonotypes and omits some of them. The table has roughly 140,000 clones, about nine tenths seen once. This receptor was taken from an adult in good health. The sequencing here drew on peripheral blood, taken on day 0 of AZD1222 vaccination.

Written as DNA, the CDR3 is TGTGCCAGCATCGACCGGTGGGGGCGCGAGCAGTACTTC. Residues: CASIDRWGREQYF. The rearrangement links TRBV5-6 to TRBJ2-7; tentative D call: TRBD1 (6 bases). This CDR3 has 13 residues. Trimming cost V 6 bases and J 6 bases, with 16 bases left between them. Germline assignment: CDR1 SGHDT and CDR2 YYEEEE.